The 6 T cell receptor beta chains given below trace back to one sample, sequenced in a study of cytomegalovirus exposure and HLA in healthy donors. Vbeta (60) and Jbeta (13) primers were used in the PCR. This table comes from immunoSEQ multiplex PCR, and its TCRdb copy is limited to in-frame clones, with some not included. The table records roughly 160,000 clones, over 75% of them present only once. The sequenced material came from PBMCs. The source is a male donor in good health and CMV-seronegative.

The chain joins TRBV7-9 to TRBJ1-5, with 7 bases matching TRBD1. Germline loops: CDR1 SEHNR, CDR2 FQNEAQ (reference sequence). This CDR3 is built from 15 residues. V was clipped by 0 bases and J by 4 bases; unmatched bases: 3. CDR3 sequence: CASSLATGPNQPQHF. The CDR3 DNA reads TGTGCCAGCAGCTTAGCGACAGGGCCTAATCAGCCCCAGCATTTT.

The V and J genes are TRBV21-1 and TRBJ2-6; the table's D call, TRBD1, was not checked against the DNA. TRBV21-1 is reported as a pseudogene. This CDR3 comprises 19 residues. The CDR3 DNA reads TGTGCCAGCAGCACCAAATGGGGCAGCCTTAAGGAGGGGGCCAACGTCCTGACTTTC. This gives the protein CASSTKWGSLKEGANVLTF.

The rearrangement uses TRBV10-1 and TRBJ2-7; D possibly corresponds to TRBD1 (6 bases). This CDR3 contains 13 residues. Germline CDR1 reads WNHNN; CDR2 reads SYGVQD (reference sequence). V was trimmed by 5 bases and J by 3 bases, leaving 11 bases between them. CDR3 coding DNA: TGCGCCAGCAGTACACAACAGGGCTACGAGCAGTACTTC. Amino acid sequence: CASSTQQGYEQYF.

The chain is built from TRBV6-5 and TRBJ1-5; D ambiguous. Germline V gene data show CDR1 as MNHEY and CDR2 as SVGAGI. This CDR3 spans 12 amino acids. V was pared by 8 bases and J by 1 base, with 6 bases between. Here the CDR3 DNA reads TGTGCCAGCGCGGAGAGCAATCAGCCCCAGCATTTT. Encoded protein: CASAESNQPQHF.

The gene calls are TRBV5-1 and TRBJ2-5, with a tentative D call TRBD1 (5 bases). The CDR3 is made up of 14 amino acids. Germline lookup yields CDR1 SGHRS and CDR2 YFSETQ. V was cut by 0 bases and J by 2 bases, with 8 bases left in between. CDR3 sequence reads: CASSLVDRQETQYF. For the CDR3, the DNA is TGCGCCAGCAGCTTGGTAGACAGACAAGAGACCCAGTACTTC.

The CDR3, as DNA: TGTGCCTGGGGTAGAGGTGCTAATGAAAAACTGTTTTTT. This sequence encodes CAWGRGANEKLFF. The chain combines TRBV30 with TRBJ1-4; D unresolved. Germline V lookup: CDR1 GTSNPN, CDR2 SVGIG (reference sequence). Trimming pared 5 bases from V and 3 bases from J, leaving 10 bases between. This CDR3 contains 13 residues.